Given below is one TCR beta chain in context. Its antigen is unknown. The CDR3 contains 12 residues. Germline CDR1 reads LGHNT; CDR2 reads FRNRAP. Trimming shortened V by 2 bases and J by 4 bases, and 6 bases separated the two germline ends. The sample belongs to a study of human versus mouse CDR3 diversity and MHC coevolution. Sequenced by immunoSEQ multiplex PCR; TCRdb stores in-frame clones only, minus some. The table records 86,000 or so clones, 90% to 95% of them present only once. Findings and limits, study-wide: Compared with mice, human CDR3s carried more deletions and insertions on average.

Specimen: naive CD4+ T cells from blood. Subset of the sample: CD45RO-negative CD62L-positive naive CD4 T cells. The chain joins TRBV12-5 to TRBJ2-7; D unclear. The TCR comes from a person between 30 and 69 years old in good health. CDR3 in DNA: TGTGCTAGTGGTTTGTCCCAGTACGAGCAGTACTTC. This encodes CASGLSQYEQYF.